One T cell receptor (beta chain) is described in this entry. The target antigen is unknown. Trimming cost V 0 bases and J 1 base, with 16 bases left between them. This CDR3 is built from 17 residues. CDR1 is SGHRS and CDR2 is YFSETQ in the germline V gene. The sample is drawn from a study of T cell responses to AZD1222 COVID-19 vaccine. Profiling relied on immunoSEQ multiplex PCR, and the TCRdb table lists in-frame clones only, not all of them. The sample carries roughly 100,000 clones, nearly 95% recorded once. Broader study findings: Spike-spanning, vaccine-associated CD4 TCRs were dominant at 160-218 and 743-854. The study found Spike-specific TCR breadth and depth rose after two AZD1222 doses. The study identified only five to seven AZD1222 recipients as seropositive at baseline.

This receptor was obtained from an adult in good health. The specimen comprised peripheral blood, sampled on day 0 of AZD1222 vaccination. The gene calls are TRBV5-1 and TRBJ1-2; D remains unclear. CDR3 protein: CASSLVTTPLYNYGYTF. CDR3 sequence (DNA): TGCGCCAGCAGCTTGGTTACGACTCCTCTTTATAACTATGGCTACACCTTC.